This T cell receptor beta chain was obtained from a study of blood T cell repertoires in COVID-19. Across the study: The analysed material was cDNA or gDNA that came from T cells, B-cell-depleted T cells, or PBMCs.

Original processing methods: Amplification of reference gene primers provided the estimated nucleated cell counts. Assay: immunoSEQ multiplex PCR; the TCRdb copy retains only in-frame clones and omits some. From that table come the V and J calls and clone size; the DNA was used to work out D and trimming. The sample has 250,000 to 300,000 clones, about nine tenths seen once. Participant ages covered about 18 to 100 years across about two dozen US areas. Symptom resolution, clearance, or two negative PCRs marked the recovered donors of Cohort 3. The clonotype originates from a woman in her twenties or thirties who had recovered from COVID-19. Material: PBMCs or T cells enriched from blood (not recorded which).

CDR3 sequence: CASCSLQGAQYF. The DNA of the CDR3 is TGTGCCAGCTGTAGTCTCCAGGGGGCCCAGTACTTC. The chain combines TRBV2 with TRBJ2-5; 7 bases are shared with TRBD1. The CDR3 totals 12 residues. Trimming removed 8 bases from V and 9 bases from J; junction bases left unmatched: 9. Germline CDR1 and CDR2: SNHLY and FYNNEI.